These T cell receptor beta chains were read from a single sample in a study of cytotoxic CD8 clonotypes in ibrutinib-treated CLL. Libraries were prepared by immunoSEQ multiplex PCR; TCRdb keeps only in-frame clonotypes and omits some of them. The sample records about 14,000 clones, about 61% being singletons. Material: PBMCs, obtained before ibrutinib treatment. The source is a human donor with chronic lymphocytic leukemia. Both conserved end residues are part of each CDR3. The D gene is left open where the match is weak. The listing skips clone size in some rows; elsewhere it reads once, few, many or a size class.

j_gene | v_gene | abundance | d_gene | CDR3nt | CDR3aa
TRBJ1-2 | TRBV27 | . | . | TGTGCCAGCAGTTTACTACCGCTGACCGGCGGCTACACCTTC | CASSLLPLTGGYTF
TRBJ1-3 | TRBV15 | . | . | TGTGCCACCAGCTCGAGAATTGTTGGAAACACCATATATTTT | CATSSRIVGNTIYF
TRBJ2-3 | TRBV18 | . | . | TGTGCCAGCTCACTCTTACTCGGAGATACGCAGTATTTT | CASSLLLGDTQYF
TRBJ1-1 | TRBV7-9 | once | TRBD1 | TGTGCCAGCAGCGACGGGACAGGAAACACTGAAGCTTTCTTT | CASSDGTGNTEAFF
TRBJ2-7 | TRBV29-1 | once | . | TGCAGCGTTGTTGGGGAGCGGTACGAGCAGTACTTC | CSVVGERYEQYF
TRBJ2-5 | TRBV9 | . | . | TGTGCCAGCAGCGTAGCTGGGGGAACCCAAGAGACCCAGTACTTC | CASSVAGGTQETQYF
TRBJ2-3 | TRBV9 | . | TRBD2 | TGTGCCAGCAGCGTAGCACCTAGCGGGGGCAGAGATACGCAGTATTTT | CASSVAPSGGRDTQYF
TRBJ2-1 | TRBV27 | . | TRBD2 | TGTGCCACCCGAAGCGGGAGGGCCGTCTCCTACAATGAGCAGTTCTTC | CATRSGRAVSYNEQFF
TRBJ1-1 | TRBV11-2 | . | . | TGTGCCAGCAGCTTAGGGCAGGCGAGGGCTGAAGCTTTCTTT | CASSLGQARAEAFF
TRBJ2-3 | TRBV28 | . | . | TGTGCCAGCAGCGGGACAATCCCAGATACGCAGTATTTT | CASSGTIPDTQYF
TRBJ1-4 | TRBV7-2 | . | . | TGTGCCAGCAGCTTAGGAACAGGGAGTGGTTGGGCTAATGAAAAACTGTTTTTT | CASSLGTGSGWANEKLFF
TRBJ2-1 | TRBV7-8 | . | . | TGTGCCACCAACCGTTTACAGGGATTTTCCAATGAGCAGTTCTTC | CATNRLQGFSNEQFF
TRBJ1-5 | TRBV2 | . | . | TGTGCCAGCAGTGTAGTCTCTCGTCAGCCCCAGCATTTT | CASSVVSRQPQHF
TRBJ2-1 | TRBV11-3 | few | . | TGTGCCAGCAGCCAGGGCTATGAGCAGTTCTTC | CASSQGYEQFF
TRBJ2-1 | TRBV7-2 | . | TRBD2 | TGTGCCAGCAGCCCTGGACTAGCGGGAGTGGGTAATGAGCAGTTCTTC | CASSPGLAGVGNEQFF
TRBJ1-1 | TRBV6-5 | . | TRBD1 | TGTGCCAGCAGCACGACAGGGTACGGAGCTTTCTTT | CASSTTGYGAFF
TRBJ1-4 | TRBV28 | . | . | TGTGCCAGCAGTTTCACCAAGGGGTTTGAAAAACTGTTTTTT | CASSFTKGFEKLFF
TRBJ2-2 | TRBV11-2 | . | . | TGTGCCAGCAGTTCAATTACCGGGGAGCTGTTTTTT | CASSSITGELFF
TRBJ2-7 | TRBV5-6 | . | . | TGTGCCAGCAGCTTGGAACGTTCGGTACCCGAGCAGTACTTC | CASSLERSVPEQYF
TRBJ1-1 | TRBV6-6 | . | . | TGTGCCAGCAGTTATGGGGGAGGAGACACTGAAGCTTTCTTT | CASSYGGGDTEAFF
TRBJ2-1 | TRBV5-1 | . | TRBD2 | TGCGCCAGCAAGCAAAGCGGGGGGTTCTGGAATGAGCAGTTCTTC | CASKQSGGFWNEQFF
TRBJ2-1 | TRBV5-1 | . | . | TGCGCCAGCAGCTTGGTTGTAAATGAGCAGTTCTTC | CASSLVVNEQFF
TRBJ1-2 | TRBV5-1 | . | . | TGCGCCAGCAGCTTGACCCAGGCGATAAACTATGGCTACACCTTC | CASSLTQAINYGYTF
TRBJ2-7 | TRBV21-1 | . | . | TGTGCCAGCAGCAAATCCCGTAGGGGACAGGGGGTCCGGTACGAGCAGTACTTC | CASSKSRRGQGVRYEQYF
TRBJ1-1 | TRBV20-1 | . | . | TGCGGCCCGCAGGGAAACACTGAAGCTTTCTTT | CGPQGNTEAFF
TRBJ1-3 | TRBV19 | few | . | TGTGCCAGTAGCTTATCTGGAAACACCATATATTTT | CASSLSGNTIYF